This TCR beta chain was sequenced for a study of blood T cell repertoires in COVID-19. Study background: Italy, Spain and the United States were the sources of the convalescent and acute COVID-19 samples. T cells, B-cell-depleted T cells, or PBMCs supplied cDNA or gDNA.

The CDR3 totals 13 residues. Trimming pared 6 bases from V and 3 bases from J, leaving 9 bases between. Original processing notes: Amplification of reference gene primers provided the estimated nucleated cell counts. TCRdb keeps only in-frame clones here, not all; method: immunoSEQ multiplex PCR. The DNA gave D and trimming, while V, J and clone size come from that table. The table has approximately 150,000 clones, around 84% seen once. The genes are TRBV12-3 or TRBV12-4 and TRBJ1-3; D remains unclear. Material for sequencing was peripheral blood. The TCR sequence derives from a man in his 60s with active or convalescent COVID-19. CDR3 amino acids: CASSLFGGNTIYF. DNA of the CDR3: TGTGCCAGCAGCCTTTTCGGTGGAAACACCATATATTTT.